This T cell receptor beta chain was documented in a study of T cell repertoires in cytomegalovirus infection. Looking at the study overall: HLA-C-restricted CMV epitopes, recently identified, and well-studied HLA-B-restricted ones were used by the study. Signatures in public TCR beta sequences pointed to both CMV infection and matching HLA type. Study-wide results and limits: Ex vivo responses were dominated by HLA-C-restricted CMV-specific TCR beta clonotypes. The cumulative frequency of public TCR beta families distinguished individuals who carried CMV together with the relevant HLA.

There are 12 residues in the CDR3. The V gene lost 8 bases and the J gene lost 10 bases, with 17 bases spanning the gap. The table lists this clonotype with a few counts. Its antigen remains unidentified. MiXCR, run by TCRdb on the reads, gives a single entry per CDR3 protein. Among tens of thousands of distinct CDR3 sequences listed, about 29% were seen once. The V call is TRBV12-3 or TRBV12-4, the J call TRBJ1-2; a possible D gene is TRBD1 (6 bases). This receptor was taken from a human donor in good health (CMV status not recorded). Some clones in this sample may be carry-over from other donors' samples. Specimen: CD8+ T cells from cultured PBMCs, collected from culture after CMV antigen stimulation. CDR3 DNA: TGTGCCAGCCCTCGTCCGGGGGGCGACTACACCTTC. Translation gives CASPRPGGDYTF.